The clone carrying this T cell receptor beta chain has a count of ten or more. Its target is not known. One entry per CDR3 protein, called by TCRdb with MiXCR from the 5' RACE reads. The sample lists 40,000 to 50,000 distinct CDR3 sequences; about 4.2% were seen once. This sample was taken from a study of CD8 T cells in ankylosing spondylitis. Broader study findings: Disease-associated clonotypes exhibited CD8+ identity and were relatively infrequent in peripheral blood. Significant enrichment of disease-linked clones was reportedly seen in matched ankylosing spondylitis synovial fluid.

V was pared by 3 bases and J by 6 bases, with 7 bases of the junction left unmatched. Germline V gene sequence: CDR1 SGDLS, CDR2 YYNGEE. This CDR3 contains 14 residues. The origin of this receptor is a female donor with ankylosing spondylitis or in good health (not recorded which). The chain uses TRBV9 and TRBJ2-7, with TRBD1 identical over 9 bases. Source material: blood, either unsorted or a sorted T cell fraction (not recorded which). The CDR3 here is CASSARTGVGEQYF. CDR3 nucleotide sequence: TGTGCCAGCAGCGCCAGGACAGGGGTCGGCGAGCAGTACTTC.